This passage covers 25 T cell receptor beta chains from one sample sequenced in a study of T cell responses to AZD1222 COVID-19 vaccine. TCRdb's copy holds only in-frame clones and misses some; the assay was immunoSEQ multiplex PCR. Of around 80,000 clones listed, roughly four fifths were seen once; the top ten hold under 1.5%. This specimen was peripheral blood, taken 28 days after the second AZD1222 dose. The receptor source for this set is an adult who received the AZD1222 COVID-19 vaccine.

The chain joins TRBV29-1 to TRBJ1-2, with a tentative D call TRBD1 (5 bases). The CDR3 runs 12 residues. Germline CDR1 SQVTM, CDR2 ANQGSEA. The V end was cut by 7 bases, the J end by 3 bases, with 12 bases between. The CDR3 protein is CSADLRDYGYTF. CDR3 bases: TGCAGCGCCGACCTCAGGGACTATGGCTACACCTTC.

Regarding this clone: An end of the junction differs from the germline gene, which may be a read error. The V and J genes are TRBV15 and TRBJ2-7; D is undetermined. The CDR3 is made up of 14 amino acids. Germline V gene data show CDR1 as LNHNV and CDR2 as YYDKDF (reference sequence). The CDR3 nucleotides are TGTGCCACCAGCAGAGATAGTGGGTTTGGGATTGAGAATTTC. Amino acids: CATSRDSGFGIENF.

The chain links TRBV5-1 to TRBJ2-5; TRBD1 matches 10 bases. V shed 4 bases and J 3 bases; nucleotides not matched to a gene: 6. This CDR3 has 15 amino acids. CDR1 is SGHRS and CDR2 is YFSETQ in the germline V gene. The CDR3 sequence: CASSGLGQGKETQYF. CDR3 DNA: TGCGCCAGCAGCGGACTGGGACAGGGGAAAGAGACCCAGTACTTC.

A single count supports this clone. The chain uses TRBV3-1 (or the pseudogene TRBV3-2) and TRBJ2-6, with 7 bases lining up with TRBD1. This CDR3 spans 16 amino acids. The junction had 5 bases not matched to a gene; V was cut back by 2 bases and J by 4 bases. Germline lookup yields CDR1 LGHDT and CDR2 YNNKEL (reference sequence). The CDR3, as DNA: TGTGCCAGCAGCCAACTAACAGGGGTCGGGGCCAACGTCCTGACTTTC. This encodes CASSQLTGVGANVLTF.

The chain joins TRBV3-1 (or the pseudogene TRBV3-2) to TRBJ1-2, with D possibly TRBD1 on 5 matching bases. The CDR3 covers 13 residues. Germline V gene lookup returns CDR1 LGHDT and CDR2 YNNKEL (reference sequence). Trimming left V 4 bases short and J 1 base short, with 7 bases between. CDR3 nucleotide sequence: TGTGCCAGCAGCCTAGACAGTAACTATGGCTACACCTTC. It translates to CASSLDSNYGYTF.

This clone was found a few times. The gene calls are TRBV7-9 and TRBJ2-1; 10 bases line up with TRBD1. Trimming removed 5 bases from V and 12 bases from J; junction bases left unmatched: 13. The CDR3 loop spans 15 amino acids. Germline CDR1 reads SEHNR; CDR2 reads FQNEAQ (reference sequence). In DNA form, the CDR3 reads TGTGCCAGCAGCGCATCGGGACAGGGGCCCGATGGGCAGTTCTTC. It specifies CASSASGQGPDGQFF.

This chain links TRBV20-1 with TRBJ2-1; 8 bases are a match to TRBD2. CDR1 DFQATT and CDR2 SNEGSKA come from the germline V gene (reference sequence). With V trimmed by 3 bases and J by 0 bases, 7 bases remained unmatched. The CDR3 contains 16 residues. This CDR3 reads CSASWRGAPSYNEQFF. CDR3 in DNA: TGCAGTGCTAGTTGGCGGGGGGCCCCCTCCTACAATGAGCAGTTCTTC.

This rearrangement joins TRBV19 to TRBJ1-5, with TRBD1 as a possible D gene (5 bases). Germline CDR1 LNHDA, CDR2 SQIVND (reference sequence). The CDR3 covers 15 residues. Deletions cut 5 bases from V and 2 bases from J, with 13 bases between. The CDR3 nucleotides read TGTGCCAGTAGTTCCGGACTGGGGGGCAATCAGCCCCAGCATTTT. Its protein product is CASSSGLGGNQPQHF.

The chain uses TRBV11-2 and TRBJ2-7, with D unclear. There are 14 residues in the CDR3. Germline CDR1 is SGHAT and CDR2 is FQNNGV. Trimming stripped 4 bases from V and 1 base from J, with 11 bases between. CDR3 residues: CASSSLARSYEQYF. CDR3 sequence (DNA): TGTGCCAGCAGCTCCCTCGCGCGATCCTACGAGCAGTACTTC.

The genes are TRBV30 and TRBJ2-7, with D unclear. CDR3 length: 13 residues. V lost 1 base to trimming and J lost 0 bases, with 7 bases between them. Germline V gene lookup returns CDR1 GTSNPN and CDR2 SVGIG (reference sequence). The chain's CDR3 is CAWSGDNSYEQYF. For the CDR3, the DNA is TGTGCCTGGAGTGGAGACAACTCCTACGAGCAGTACTTC.

This clone was observed once. This chain links TRBV27 with TRBJ2-7; D is tentatively TRBD1 or TRBD2 (6 bases each). The germline gives CDR1 MNHEY, CDR2 SMNVEV (reference sequence). The CDR3 runs 15 residues. Trimming stripped 5 bases from V and 3 bases from J, with 17 bases between. The CDR3 DNA reads as TGTGCCAGCAGTCCCACCCCACAGGGACTCTACGAGCAGTACTTC. It translates to CASSPTPQGLYEQYF.

The gene calls are TRBV24-1 and TRBJ1-5, with D maybe TRBD1 (5 bases). Germline V lookup: CDR1 KGHDR, CDR2 SFDVKD. The V gene lost 5 bases and the J gene lost 4 bases, with 11 bases spanning the gap. This CDR3 has 14 amino acids. The CDR3 DNA sequence: TGTGCCACCAGTGGGACACTCGGTAATCAGCCCCAGCATTTT. Amino acids: CATSGTLGNQPQHF.

The rearrangement uses TRBV28 and TRBJ2-7, with D tentatively TRBD2 (5 bases). The ends were cut back, 6 bases at V and 4 bases at J, with 10 bases in the middle. This CDR3 contains 12 residues. Germline CDR1 MDHEN, CDR2 SYDVKM. The CDR3 coding sequence is TGTGCCAGCAGGGGAGATGGGTACGAGCAGTACTTC. Its translation is CASRGDGYEQYF.

The rearrangement joins TRBV28 to TRBJ1-6; no definite D call. V lost 3 bases to trimming and J lost 11 bases, with 11 bases between them. The CDR3 spans 13 residues. CDR1 and CDR2 from the germline V gene are MDHEN and SYDVKM. The CDR3 sequence is CASSFGPVPPLHF. CDR3 bases: TGTGCCAGCAGTTTTGGGCCGGTTCCACCCCTCCACTTT. The entire variable domain, with the rest obtained from reference TRBV28 and TRBJ1-6, is as follows: DVKVTQSSRYLVKRTGEKVFLECVQDMDHENMFWYRQDPGLGLRLIYFSYDVKMKEKGDIPEGYSVSREKKERFSLILESASTNQTSMYLCASSFGPVPPLHFGNGTRLTVT.

The chain carries TRBV5-1 and TRBJ1-1; D gene ambiguous. The V gene lost 4 bases and the J gene lost 1 base, with 5 bases spanning the gap. Germline V lookup: CDR1 SGHRS, CDR2 YFSETQ. The CDR3 is 12 residues long. This CDR3 is CASSQENTEAFF. CDR3 nucleotide sequence: TGCGCCAGCAGCCAAGAGAACACTGAAGCTTTCTTT.

J is TRBJ2-6 and V is TRBV19; D call uncertain. The CDR3 covers 14 residues. V lost 6 bases, J lost 0 bases, and 6 bases lay in between. Germline V gives CDR1 LNHDA, CDR2 SQIVND (reference sequence). The CDR3 is CASSEASGANVLTF. CDR3 nucleotide sequence: TGTGCCAGTAGCGAGGCCTCTGGGGCCAACGTCCTGACTTTC.

This chain links TRBV7-2 with TRBJ1-1; D ambiguous. The germline gives CDR1 SGHTA, CDR2 FQGNSA. The CDR3 spans 13 residues. Trimming cost V 2 bases and J 7 bases, with 11 bases left between them. The chain's CDR3 is CASSLFPGIEAFF. CDR3 nucleotides: TGTGCCAGCAGCTTATTCCCGGGGATTGAAGCTTTCTTT.

V usage is TRBV4-2 and J usage is TRBJ2-3; D possibly corresponds to TRBD2 (5 bases). This CDR3 has 15 amino acids. Trimming removed 0 bases from V and 0 bases from J, with 7 bases in between. Per germline, CDR1 LGHNA and CDR2 YNFKEQ. DNA of the CDR3: TGTGCCAGCAGCCAAGAAGGACTCAGCACAGATACGCAGTATTTT. It specifies CASSQEGLSTDTQYF.

V and J are TRBV11-1 and TRBJ1-4; D gene ambiguous. Per germline, CDR1 SGHAT and CDR2 FQDESV (reference sequence). Trimming removed 5 bases from V and 5 bases from J, with 12 bases in between. CDR3 length equals 14 residues. CDR3 sequence: CASSPADGNEKLFF. The CDR3, as DNA: TGTGCCAGCAGCCCGGCGGACGGGAATGAAAAACTGTTTTTT.

The chain is built from TRBV28 and TRBJ2-2; D possibly corresponds to TRBD1 (5 bases). Germline V CDR1 and CDR2: MDHEN, SYDVKM. The CDR3 is made up of 18 amino acids. V lost 8 bases and J lost 3, with 25 bases in between. The CDR3 loop is CASGQPQELPKYTGELFF. The CDR3 DNA sequence: TGTGCCAGCGGCCAACCACAGGAACTCCCTAAATACACCGGGGAGCTGTTTTTT.

V is TRBV14 and J is TRBJ1-1, with TRBD1 as a possible D gene (6 bases). The CDR3 consists of 16 residues. Germline values: CDR1 SGHDN, CDR2 FVKESK. Trimming took off 7 bases at V and 5 bases at J, with 23 bases between the two ends. This CDR3 is CASTTLGTLGVTEAFF. CDR3 in DNA: TGTGCCAGCACCACTTTAGGGACACTTGGAGTTACTGAAGCTTTCTTT.

The chain links TRBV28 to TRBJ1-2; D gene unclear. This CDR3 is 17 amino acids long. Germline CDR1 and CDR2: MDHEN and SYDVKM. The V and J ends lost 4 bases and 0 bases respectively, with 18 bases between them. For the CDR3, the DNA is TGTGCCAGCAGTTCTCCCACCATATTAGGTACTAACTATGGCTACACCTTC. It translates to CASSSPTILGTNYGYTF.

The V gene is TRBV5-1, the J gene TRBJ2-7; 10 bases align to TRBD2. From germline, CDR1 is SGHRS and CDR2 YFSETQ. The CDR3 sequence is 17 residues long. The V segment lost 6 bases and the J segment 3 bases; nucleotides outside the gene matches: 15. The CDR3 DNA follows: TGCGCCAGCACCCCGATAGCGGGAGGCCACAAGAACTACGAGCAGTACTTC. Translated, it gives CASTPIAGGHKNYEQYF. Complete variable domain (other parts from reference TRBV5-1 and TRBJ2-7): KAGVTQTPRYLIKTRGQQVTLSCSPISGHRSVSWYQQTPGQGLQFLFEYFSETQRNKGNFPGRFSGRQFSNSRSEMNVSTLELGDSALYLCASTPIAGGHKNYEQYFGPGTRLTVT.

The chain joins TRBV13 to TRBJ2-5; TRBD1 matches 9 bases. The CDR3 contains 15 residues. The germline CDR1 and CDR2 sequences are PRHDT and FYEKMQ (reference sequence). After removal of 3 bases from V and 5 bases from J, the junction contained 7 bases not matched to a gene. The chain's CDR3 is CASSFGQGLSETQYF. The CDR3 DNA reads TGTGCCAGCAGCTTTGGACAGGGGCTTTCGGAGACCCAGTACTTC.

This clone was observed a single time. V is TRBV9 and J is TRBJ2-3, with a weak D call TRBD2 (6 bases). Trimming took 3 bases from V and 1 from J, leaving 12 bases between them. Per the germline V gene, CDR1 is SGDLS and CDR2 is YYNGEE. The CDR3 totals 15 residues. CDR3 amino acids: CASSAGGGGTDTQYF. The CDR3 nucleotides are TGTGCCAGCAGCGCGGGTGGCGGGGGCACAGATACGCAGTATTTT.